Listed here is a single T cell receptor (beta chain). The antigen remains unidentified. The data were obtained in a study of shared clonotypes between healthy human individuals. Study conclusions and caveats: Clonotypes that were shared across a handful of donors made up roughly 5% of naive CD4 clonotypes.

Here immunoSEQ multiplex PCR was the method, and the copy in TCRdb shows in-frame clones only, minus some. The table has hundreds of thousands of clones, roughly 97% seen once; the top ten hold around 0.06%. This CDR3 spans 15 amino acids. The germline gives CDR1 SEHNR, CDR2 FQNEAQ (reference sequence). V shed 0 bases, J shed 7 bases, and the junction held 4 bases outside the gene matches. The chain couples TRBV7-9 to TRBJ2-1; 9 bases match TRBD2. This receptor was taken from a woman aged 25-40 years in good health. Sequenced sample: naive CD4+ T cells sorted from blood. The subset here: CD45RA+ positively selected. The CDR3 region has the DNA TGTGCCAGCAGCTTAGCTAGCGGGAGATGGAATGAGCAGTTCTTC. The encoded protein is CASSLASGRWNEQFF.